This T cell receptor beta chain was found in a study of blood T cell repertoires in COVID-19 (TCRdb year 2020). Regarding the research as a whole: Collaborator samples came from the United States, Italy and Spain and covered acute and convalescent phases of COVID-19. The prospective study material was composed of cDNA or gDNA derived from T cells, B-cell-depleted T cells, or PBMCs. The dataset comprised deeply sampled blood TCRbeta repertoires from subjects exposed to, actively infected with, or recovered from COVID-19. The repertoires were released in a freely available public database meant as a resource for research on the immune response to SARS-CoV-2. Samples were obtained from the ongoing ImmuneRACE study (first 160 participants) and from 950 to 1,500 subjects provided by 6 global collaborators. A de-identified subject ID, COVID-19 status, age in years and sex were almost always included in the sample metadata. Where HLA class I and class II types were available, the types were taken from metadata supplied by the sample provider, not from assay-based typing. General conclusions and limits of the study: Clinical and demographic metadata were provided uncurated, with the amount varying by source and participant.

Unmatched junction bases come to 8, with V trimmed by 5 bases and J by 3 bases. Taken from cysteine to phenylalanine, the CDR3 has 16 residues. CDR3 DNA only is kept here, 48 bases in frame from base 1. The germline V gene (reference sequence) supplies CDR1 MNHEY and CDR2 SMNVEV. Collaborating institutions collected whole blood in K2EDTA tubes following their own protocols. Collaborator samples were shipped for TCRbeta analysis as frozen whole blood, isolated PBMCs, or DNA extracted from either sample type. TCRbeta CDR3 regions were amplified from genomic DNA using the immunoSEQ Assay, a bias-controlled multiplex PCR. Per the authors' processing: Nucleated cell counts per sample were estimated from amplification of reference gene primers within the assay. To quantify the absolute abundance of each unique TCRbeta CDR3 rearrangement, sequence reads were collapsed and filtered. For each sample, productive Simpson clonality was calculated by taking the square root of Simpson's diversity index across productive rearrangements. The table was pulled from immuneACCESS by TCRdb, which kept in-frame rearrangements only. Such tables lose some clones; where checked, under half of the loss comes from unresolved V genes, and the rest has no known cause. D and trimming were read from the DNA, whereas the V and J calls and clone size are those reported in that table. The sample table records around 200,000 clones; just over 85% of these occur just once. 4.4% of the sample lies in the top ten.

Regarding this clone: What this receptor recognizes is not known. Nothing much larger sits one base from this clone, and base qualities are not available.

The TCR was taken from a man aged 45-60 years with acute or convalescent COVID-19. What was sequenced was peripheral blood. The V and J segments used are TRBV27 and TRBJ2-7; TRBD2 fits 12 bases in the junction. The nucleotide sequence is TGTGCCAGCAGTCCCCGGACTAGCGGGGTGGGCTACGAGCAGTACTTC. Translated, it reads CASSPRTSGVGYEQYF.